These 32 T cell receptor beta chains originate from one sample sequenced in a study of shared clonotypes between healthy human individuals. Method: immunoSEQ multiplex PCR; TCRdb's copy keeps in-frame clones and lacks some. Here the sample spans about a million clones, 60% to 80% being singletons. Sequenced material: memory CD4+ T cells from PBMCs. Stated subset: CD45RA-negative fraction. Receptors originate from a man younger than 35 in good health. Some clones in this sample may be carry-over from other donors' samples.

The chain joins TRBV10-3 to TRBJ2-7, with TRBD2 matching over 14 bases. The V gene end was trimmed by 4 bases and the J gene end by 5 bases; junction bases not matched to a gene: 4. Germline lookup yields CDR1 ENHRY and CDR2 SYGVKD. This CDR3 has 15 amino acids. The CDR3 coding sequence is TGTGCCATCAGTGGGGGACTAGCGGGAGCACACGAGCAGTACTTC. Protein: CAISGGLAGAHEQYF.

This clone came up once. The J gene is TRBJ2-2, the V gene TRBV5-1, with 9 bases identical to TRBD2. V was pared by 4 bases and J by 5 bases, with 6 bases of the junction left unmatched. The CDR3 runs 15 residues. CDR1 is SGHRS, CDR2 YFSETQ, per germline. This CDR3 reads CASSLSGSETGELFF. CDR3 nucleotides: TGCGCCAGCAGCCTTAGCGGGAGTGAGACCGGGGAGCTGTTTTTT.

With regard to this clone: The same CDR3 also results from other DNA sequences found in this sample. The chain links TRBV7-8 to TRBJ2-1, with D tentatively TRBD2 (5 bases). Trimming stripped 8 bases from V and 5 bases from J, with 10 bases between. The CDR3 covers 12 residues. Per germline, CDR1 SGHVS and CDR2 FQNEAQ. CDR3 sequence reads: CASSLGNNEQFF. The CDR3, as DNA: TGTGCCAGCTCACTCGGGAACAATGAGCAGTTCTTC.

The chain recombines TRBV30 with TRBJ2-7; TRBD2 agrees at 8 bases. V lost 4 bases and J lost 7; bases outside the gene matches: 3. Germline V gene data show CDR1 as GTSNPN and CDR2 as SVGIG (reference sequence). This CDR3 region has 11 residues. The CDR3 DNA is TGTGCCTGGAAGGGCGGGGGGGAGCAGTACTTC. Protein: CAWKGGGEQYF.

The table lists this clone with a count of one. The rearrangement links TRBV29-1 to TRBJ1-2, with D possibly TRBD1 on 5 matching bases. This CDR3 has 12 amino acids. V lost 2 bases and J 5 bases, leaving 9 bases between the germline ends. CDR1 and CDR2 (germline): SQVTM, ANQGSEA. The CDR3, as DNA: TGCAGCGTTGAAATAGGGGCTTATGGCTACACCTTC. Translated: CSVEIGAYGYTF. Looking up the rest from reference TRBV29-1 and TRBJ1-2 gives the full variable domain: SAVISQKPSRDICQRGTSLTIQCQVDSQVTMMFWYRQQPGQSLTLIATANQGSEATYESGFVIDKFPISRPNLTFSTLTVSNMSPEDSSIYLCSVEIGAYGYTFGSGTRLTVV.

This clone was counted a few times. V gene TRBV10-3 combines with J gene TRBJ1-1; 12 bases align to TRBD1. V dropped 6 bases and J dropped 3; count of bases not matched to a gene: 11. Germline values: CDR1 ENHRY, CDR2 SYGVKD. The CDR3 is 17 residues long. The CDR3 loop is CAIRSGTGGDYHTEAFF. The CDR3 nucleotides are TGTGCCATCAGGAGTGGGACAGGGGGCGACTATCACACTGAAGCTTTCTTT.

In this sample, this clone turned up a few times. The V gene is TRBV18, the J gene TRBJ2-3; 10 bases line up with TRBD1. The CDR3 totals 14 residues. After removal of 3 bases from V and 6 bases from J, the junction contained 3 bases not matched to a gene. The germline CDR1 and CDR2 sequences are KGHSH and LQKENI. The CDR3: CASSPGTGVDTQYF. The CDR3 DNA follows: TGTGCCAGCTCACCTGGGACAGGGGTGGATACGCAGTATTTT.

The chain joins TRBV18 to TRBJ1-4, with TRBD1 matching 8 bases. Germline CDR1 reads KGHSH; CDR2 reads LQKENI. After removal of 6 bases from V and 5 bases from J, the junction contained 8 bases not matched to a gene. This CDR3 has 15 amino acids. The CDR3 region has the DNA TGTGCCAGCTCCCCGGACAGGGACTACAATGAAAAACTGTTTTTT. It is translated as CASSPDRDYNEKLFF.

Written as DNA, the CDR3 is TGCGCCAGCAGCCGCGACAGGAATCAGCCCCAGCATTTT. The encoded protein is CASSRDRNQPQHF. This chain uses TRBV10-1 with TRBJ1-5; D is possibly TRBD1 (6 bases). The CDR3 contains 13 residues. Germline assignment: CDR1 WNHNN and CDR2 SYGVQD (reference sequence). V lost 6 bases and J lost 4, with 10 bases in between.

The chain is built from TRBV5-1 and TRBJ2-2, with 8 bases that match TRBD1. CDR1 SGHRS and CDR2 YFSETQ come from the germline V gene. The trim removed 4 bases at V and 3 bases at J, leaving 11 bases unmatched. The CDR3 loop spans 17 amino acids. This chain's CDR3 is CASSRGSSGGHTGELFF. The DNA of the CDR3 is TGCGCCAGCAGCCGAGGCAGCTCAGGGGGCCACACCGGGGAGCTGTTTTTT.

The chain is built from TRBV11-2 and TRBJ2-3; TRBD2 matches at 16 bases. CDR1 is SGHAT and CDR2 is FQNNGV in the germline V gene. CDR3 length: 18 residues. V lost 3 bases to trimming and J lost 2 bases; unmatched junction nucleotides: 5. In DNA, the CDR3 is TGTGCCAGCAGCTTGTCCGGGACTAGCGGGAGGGACACAGATACGCAGTATTTT. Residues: CASSLSGTSGRDTDTQYF.

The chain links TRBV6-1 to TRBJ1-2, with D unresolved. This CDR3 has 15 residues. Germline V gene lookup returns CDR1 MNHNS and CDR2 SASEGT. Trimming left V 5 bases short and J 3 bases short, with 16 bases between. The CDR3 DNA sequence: TGTGCCAGCAGTCTCGGATACCCAGGTCACTATGGCTACACCTTC. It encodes CASSLGYPGHYGYTF.

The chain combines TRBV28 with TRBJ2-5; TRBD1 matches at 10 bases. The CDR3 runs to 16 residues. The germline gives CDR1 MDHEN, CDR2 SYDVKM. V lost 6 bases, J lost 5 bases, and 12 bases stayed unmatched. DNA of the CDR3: TGTGCCAGCAGCCTGCGACAGGGGGCGGGTTGGGAGACCCAGTACTTC. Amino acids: CASSLRQGAGWETQYF.

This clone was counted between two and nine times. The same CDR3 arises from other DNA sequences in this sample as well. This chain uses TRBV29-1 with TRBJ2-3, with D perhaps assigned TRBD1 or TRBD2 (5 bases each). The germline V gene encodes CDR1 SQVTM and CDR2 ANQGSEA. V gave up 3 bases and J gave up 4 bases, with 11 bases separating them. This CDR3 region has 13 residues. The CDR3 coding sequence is TGCAGCGTTGATGAGGGGCTGCCAGATACGCAGTATTTT. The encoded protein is CSVDEGLPDTQYF.

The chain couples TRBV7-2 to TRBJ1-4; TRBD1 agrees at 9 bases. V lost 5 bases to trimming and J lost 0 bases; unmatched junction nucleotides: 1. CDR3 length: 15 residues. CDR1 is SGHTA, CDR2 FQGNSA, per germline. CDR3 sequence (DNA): TGTGCCAGCAGCCGGGACAGGGCAACTAATGAAAAACTGTTTTTT. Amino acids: CASSRDRATNEKLFF.

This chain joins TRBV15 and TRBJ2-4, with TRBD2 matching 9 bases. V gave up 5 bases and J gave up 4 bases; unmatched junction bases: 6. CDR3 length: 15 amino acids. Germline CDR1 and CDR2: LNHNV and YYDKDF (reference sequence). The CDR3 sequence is CATSGRAGGKNIQYF. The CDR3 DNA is TGTGCCACCAGCGGACGAGCGGGAGGTAAAAACATTCAGTACTTC.

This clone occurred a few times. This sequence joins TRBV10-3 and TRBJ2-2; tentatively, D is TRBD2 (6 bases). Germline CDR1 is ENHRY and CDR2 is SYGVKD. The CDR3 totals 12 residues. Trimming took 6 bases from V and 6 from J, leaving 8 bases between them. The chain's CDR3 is CAIREGSGELFF. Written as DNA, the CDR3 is TGTGCCATCAGGGAGGGCTCCGGGGAGCTGTTTTTT.

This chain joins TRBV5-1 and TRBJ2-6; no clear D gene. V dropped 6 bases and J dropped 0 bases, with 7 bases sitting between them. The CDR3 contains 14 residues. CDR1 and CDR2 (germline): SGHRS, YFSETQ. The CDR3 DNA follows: TGCGCCAGCACTCCCCTCTCTGGGGCCAACGTCCTGACTTTC. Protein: CASTPLSGANVLTF.

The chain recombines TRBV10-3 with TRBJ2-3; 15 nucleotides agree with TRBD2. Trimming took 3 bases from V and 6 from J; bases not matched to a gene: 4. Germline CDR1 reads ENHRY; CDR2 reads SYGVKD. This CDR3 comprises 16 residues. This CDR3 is CAISDQGTSGRDTQYF. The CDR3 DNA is TGTGCCATCAGTGATCAAGGGACTAGCGGGAGGGATACGCAGTATTTT.

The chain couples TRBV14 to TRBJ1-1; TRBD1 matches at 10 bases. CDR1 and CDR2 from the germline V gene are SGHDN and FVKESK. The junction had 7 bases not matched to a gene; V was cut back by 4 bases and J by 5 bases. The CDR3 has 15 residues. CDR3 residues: CASSRIDRGRTEAFF. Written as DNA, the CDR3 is TGTGCCAGCAGCCGGATCGACAGGGGGCGTACTGAAGCTTTCTTT.

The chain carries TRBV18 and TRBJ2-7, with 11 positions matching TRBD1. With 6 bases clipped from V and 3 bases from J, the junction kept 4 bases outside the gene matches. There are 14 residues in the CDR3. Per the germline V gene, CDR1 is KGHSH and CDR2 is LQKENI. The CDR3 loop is CASSGTGGLYEQYF. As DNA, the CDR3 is TGTGCCAGCTCTGGGACAGGGGGGCTCTACGAGCAGTACTTC.

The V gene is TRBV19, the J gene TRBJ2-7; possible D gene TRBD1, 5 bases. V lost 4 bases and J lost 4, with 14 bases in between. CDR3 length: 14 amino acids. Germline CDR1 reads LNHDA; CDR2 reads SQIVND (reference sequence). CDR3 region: CASSTRAHGYEQYF. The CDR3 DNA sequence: TGTGCCAGTAGTACCAGGGCGCACGGATACGAGCAGTACTTC.

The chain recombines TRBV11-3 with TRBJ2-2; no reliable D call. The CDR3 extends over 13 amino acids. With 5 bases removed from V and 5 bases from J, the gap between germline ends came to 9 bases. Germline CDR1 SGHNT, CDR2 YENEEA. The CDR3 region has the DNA TGTGCCAGCAGCCAACGGTTAACCGGGGAGCTGTTTTTT. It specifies CASSQRLTGELFF.

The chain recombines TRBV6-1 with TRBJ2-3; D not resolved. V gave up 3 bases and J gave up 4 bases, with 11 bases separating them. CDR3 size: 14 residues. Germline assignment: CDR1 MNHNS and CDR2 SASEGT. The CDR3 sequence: CASSESSASDTQYF. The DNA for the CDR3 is TGTGCCAGCAGTGAGTCCAGCGCTTCAGATACGCAGTATTTT.

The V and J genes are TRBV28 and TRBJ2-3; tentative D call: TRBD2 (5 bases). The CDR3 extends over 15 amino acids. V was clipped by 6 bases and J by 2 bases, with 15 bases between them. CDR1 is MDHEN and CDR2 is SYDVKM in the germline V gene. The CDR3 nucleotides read TGTGCCAGCAGGGAGGAGGATGGTTACACAGATACGCAGTATTTT. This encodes CASREEDGYTDTQYF.

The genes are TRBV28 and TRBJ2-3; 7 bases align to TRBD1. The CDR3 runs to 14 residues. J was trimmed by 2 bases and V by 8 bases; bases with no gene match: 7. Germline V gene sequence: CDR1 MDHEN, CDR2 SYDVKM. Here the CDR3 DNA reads TGTGCCAGCTCGACGGGACAGATCACAGATACGCAGTATTTT. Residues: CASSTGQITDTQYF.

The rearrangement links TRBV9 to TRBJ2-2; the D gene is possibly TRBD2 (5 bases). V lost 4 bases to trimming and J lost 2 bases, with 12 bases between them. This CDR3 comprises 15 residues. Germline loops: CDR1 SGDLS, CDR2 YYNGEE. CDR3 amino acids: CASSPQRTNTGELFF. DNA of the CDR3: TGTGCCAGCAGCCCCCAGCGGACCAACACCGGGGAGCTGTTTTTT.

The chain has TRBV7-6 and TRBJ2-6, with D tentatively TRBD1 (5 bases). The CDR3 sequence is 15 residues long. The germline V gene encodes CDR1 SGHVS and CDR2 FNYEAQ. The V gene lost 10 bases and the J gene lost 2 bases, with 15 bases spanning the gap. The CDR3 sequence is CATDQGYAGANVLTF. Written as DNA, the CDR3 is TGTGCCACCGATCAGGGTTACGCTGGGGCCAACGTCCTGACTTTC.

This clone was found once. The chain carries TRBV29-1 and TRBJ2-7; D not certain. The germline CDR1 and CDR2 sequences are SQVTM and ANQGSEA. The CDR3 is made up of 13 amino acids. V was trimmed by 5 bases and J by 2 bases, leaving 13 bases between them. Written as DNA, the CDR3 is TGCAGCGTTACCCTTTTGGTGACCTACGAGCAGTACTTC. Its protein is CSVTLLVTYEQYF.

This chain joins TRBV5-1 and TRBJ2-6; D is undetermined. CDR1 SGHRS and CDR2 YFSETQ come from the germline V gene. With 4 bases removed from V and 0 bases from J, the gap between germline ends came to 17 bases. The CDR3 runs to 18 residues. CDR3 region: CASSRVAGYPSGANVLTF. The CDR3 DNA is TGCGCCAGCAGCCGGGTCGCCGGATACCCCTCTGGGGCCAACGTCCTGACTTTC.

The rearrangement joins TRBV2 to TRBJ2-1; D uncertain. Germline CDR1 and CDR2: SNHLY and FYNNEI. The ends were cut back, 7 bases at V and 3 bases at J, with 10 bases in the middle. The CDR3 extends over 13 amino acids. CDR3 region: CASKKGSYNEQFF. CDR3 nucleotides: TGTGCCAGCAAAAAGGGCAGCTACAATGAGCAGTTCTTC.

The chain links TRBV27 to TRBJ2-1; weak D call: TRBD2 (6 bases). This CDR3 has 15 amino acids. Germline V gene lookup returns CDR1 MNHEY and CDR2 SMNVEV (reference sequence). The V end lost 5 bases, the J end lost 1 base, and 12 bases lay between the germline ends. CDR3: CASSPDGLSYNEQFF. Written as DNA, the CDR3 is TGTGCCAGCAGTCCCGACGGACTATCCTACAATGAGCAGTTCTTC.